This TCR beta chain emerged from a study of cytomegalovirus exposure and HLA in healthy donors (dated by TCRdb to about 2017). Background on the whole study: An earlier analysis of 587 of the donors reported approximately 260 Gb of sequence data and 117 million unique TCR beta sequences obtained from around 190 million T cells. An earlier analysis of more than 450 of the donors used high-throughput TCR beta sequencing to judge whether each TCR beta V gene segment behaved as functional or pseudogenic. All discovery cohort repertoires had been generated on a single sequencing platform. To predict cytomegalovirus infection status, the study combined high-throughput TCR immunosequencing, statistical association of individual TCRs with disease status, and machine learning. Both class I and class II loci were covered by HLA typing, at four-digit resolution. The T cell repertoires of several hundred subjects were profiled by immunosequencing and related to cytomegalovirus serostatus. Across some 400 genotyped donors of the cohort, an average of roughly 230,000 unique TCR beta nucleotide sequences per donor were sequenced, and around 19% of those sequences were non-productive. Along with the approximately 600-subject first cohort, a separate validation cohort of approximately 110 different subjects was used. Of the approximately 400 genotyped donors, 65% to 90% fell in the genetic ancestry cluster associated with self-reported Caucasian donors. The number of typed donors differed by locus: about 620-630 for A, B, C, DRB1 and DQB1; approximately 540 for DQA1; around 580 for DPA1; and approximately 450 for DPB1. A later genetic analysis used genome-wide SNP genotypes for 398 of the 666 donors, treating that subset as a discovery cohort. In a later analysis, previously published TCR beta repertoires from 666 donors were re-analyzed and high-resolution HLA genotyping was added so that TCR occurrence patterns could be studied. Around 300 gigabases of sequencing data and approximately 84 million unique TCR sequences were included in an early release covering around 600 HLA-typed donors. Alongside the repertoire data, information on donor age, sex, ethnicity and CMV serostatus was compiled. About five DR-DQ haplotypes were treated as single units for association and clustering because of strong linkage in the cohort. Rather than drawing on any new phenotypic data, the later analysis identified candidate immune exposures from TCR beta sequences and the way those sequences occurred across donors. The study aimed to test whether signatures of past pathogen exposure could be identified by cataloging public T cell receptors. The research as a whole found: Because the 87-base-pair reads could not distinguish some IMGT-functional V segments, including TRBV6-2 and TRBV6-3, those segments were excluded. A later genetic analysis reported fewer N-insertions in productive TCRs among donors in an Asian-associated ancestry cluster than the approximately 700-donor mean. A further reported finding was that TCR beta sequences accurately predicted the HLA-A and HLA-B alleles for most subjects in the first cohort. The presence/absence analyses assumed that sequencing depth was roughly uniform across donors, and that assumption may not be true. A cluster of highly shared sequence variants was judged likely to represent a technical artifact of the sequencing pipeline. Correlated functional status among segregating V segments might be attributable to linkage disequilibrium, but an unknown experimental factor could not be ruled out. HLA typing was unavailable for some donors at each locus, so association tests used only the typed subset. According to a later analysis, parvovirus B19, influenza, CMV and Epstein-Barr virus appeared linked to several top co-occurrence clusters. In both the original and validation cohorts, the classifier was reported to diagnose cytomegalovirus status with high specificity and sensitivity. The cohort was sequenced for TCR beta chains only, and without alpha or paired-chain data the features that could be detected were limited. In vitro tests confirmed that three of the cytomegalovirus-associated TCR beta chains recognize cytomegalovirus antigens. Most CMV-associated TCR beta chains appeared to be HLA-restricted in a later analysis, and the HLA associations seemed to be driven largely by CMV exposure. Assigning TCR associations to individual alleles was difficult when HLA alleles, especially DR and DQ, strongly co-occurred. In a later analysis, 15,000 to 20,000 TCR beta sequences were associated with specific HLA alleles at a false discovery rate of 0.05. It was suggested by the authors that the approach could potentially be generalized to other disease states and immunological phenotypes. CMV serostatus was the only immune exposure information available for the cohort. The study gave a list of 150 to 200 TCR beta chains associated with cytomegalovirus. Most TCR sequences were observed very rarely across donors, whereas some public TCRs were present in many individuals. Because counts were too low, roughly 17 rarely observed V segments, including chromosome 9 orphons, were left out of the earlier analysis of some 640 of the donors. A later analysis found that HLA-associated TCR beta chains were more clonally expanded and had lower generation probabilities than equally common non-associated chains. In an earlier analysis of some 550 of the donors, most TCR beta V segments were observed in productive rearrangements about 87% or about 30% of the time, broadly matching IMGT annotations. In a later analysis, the rate of TCR association differed among HLA loci, with DRB1 alleles having the most associated TCRs and HLA-C alleles having the fewest. In a later genetic analysis, a missense DCLRE1C variant was associated with V-gene and J-gene trimming of TCR beta chains, and the association was replicated in an independent cohort.

Only one count was recorded for this clone. Its binding antigen is unknown. Base qualities are missing; no much larger clone stands one base away. In total, approximately 700 healthy bone marrow donors made up the cohort. All cohort members were sampled while nominally healthy, although unrecorded immune exposures were likely present. The donor tested CMV seropositive, placing the donor among the 250 to 300 seropositive members of the cohort. Each donor provided a peripheral blood sample, and peripheral blood mononuclear cells were used for TCR beta sequencing. Genomic DNA was extracted from the blood cell samples with the Qiagen DNeasy Blood Extraction Kit. Including the terminal cysteine and phenylalanine, the CDR3 comprises 14 residues. Kept here is only the CDR3 DNA, which spans 42 bases and is read in frame from base 1. From a lookup of the germline V gene (reference sequence), CDR1 and CDR2 are SGHNT and YYREEE. Relative to germline, V is 4 bases shorter and J is 4 bases shorter, with 11 bases between their ends.

Libraries were made using the immunoSEQ multiplex PCR assay. A mixture of 60 forward primers for TCR Vbeta segments and 13 reverse primers for TCR Jbeta segments was used in the multiplex PCR. Amplification of the CDR3 region of rearranged TCR beta genes was performed with a multiplex PCR assay on genomic DNA. The Illumina HiSeq System was used to sequence the amplified TCR beta libraries as 87-base-pair reads. On the authors' methods: A later analysis tallied roughly 80 million unique TCR beta chains across the 666 repertoires, and around 10 million of those chains were shared by two or more donors. Raw reads were error-corrected and collapsed into unique sequences with a nearest-neighbor algorithm that merged closely related sequences to remove PCR and sequencing errors. V, D and J gene segments were assigned by aligning CDR3 sequences to IMGT reference sequences. Each retained sequence needed at least a six-nucleotide match to both a V gene segment and a J gene segment. A rearrangement was called productive if the CDR3 had no stop codons and remained in frame with V and J, and every other rearrangement was called non-productive. CDR3 was defined by IMGT convention, running from the second conserved V-encoded cysteine to the conserved J-encoded phenylalanine. The earlier analysis of fewer than 700 of the donors excluded sequences that lacked an unambiguous match to a single V gene segment. In an earlier analysis of some 590 of the donors, a V segment was called functional when productive rearrangements were above 56.7%, and segregating when the standard deviation between donors exceeded 5%. To diagnose cytomegalovirus status from the catalog of TCR beta chain sequences, a statistical classification framework was built. V and J gene assignment, in a later analysis, came from comparing TCR nucleotide sequences with IMGT/GENE-DB human TR gene sequences. Using the TCRdist pipeline, a later analysis assigned CDR3 sequences along with most-parsimonious VDJ recombination scenarios. A later analysis defined each TCR beta chain by its CDR3 amino acid sequence plus V-gene family, and excluded reads lacking a unique V-gene family. To address suspected cross-contamination and a sequencing artifact, a later analysis removed 450 to 700 highly shared, low-generation-probability nucleotide sequences. In a later analysis, a clonal expansion index was calculated for each public chain from normalized within-repertoire ranks of inferred template counts. Generation probabilities in a later analysis came from a VDJ recombination model fitted to out-of-frame rearrangements, and those results were checked against IGoR. In a later analysis, hypergeometric tests were used to score TCR-TCR, TCR-HLA and TCR-CMV co-occurrence, with a repertoire-size bias correction applied to TCR pairs. False discovery rates were estimated in a later analysis by permuting HLA or CMV assignments 20 times. In a later analysis, co-occurring TCRs were grouped using DBSCAN, with TCRdist sequence similarity added in when clustering inside HLA-allele-positive subsets. Repertoires with fewer than 30,000 or more than 120,000 public chains were left out of co-occurrence clustering, as were roughly five repertoires with anomalous nucleotide sharing. The source is immuneACCESS, and TCRdb retained only in-frame sequences with V and J called. Part of the clones is not carried over; for the studies checked, unresolved V genes explain less than half of this, and the remainder is unexplained. That table supplies the V and J calls and clone size; D and trimming were determined from the DNA. The sample table shows roughly 150,000 clones, and around four fifths are seen once. Together, the top ten hold roughly 9.7% of the sample.

The chain joins TRBV5-4 to TRBJ2-2, with TRBD1 as a weak D call on 6 bases. The TCR sequence derives from a man between 18 and 29 years old in good health and CMV-seropositive. Sequenced sample: PBMCs. CDR3 reads: CASSRQGGTGELFF. The sequenced DNA: TGTGCCAGCAGCCGACAAGGGGGCACCGGGGAGCTGTTTTTT.